This TCR beta chain was recovered during a study of technical replicates of blood from a few donors. Assay: immunoSEQ multiplex PCR; the TCRdb copy retains only in-frame clones and omits some. The sample has about 81,000 clones, approximately 96% seen once; the top ten hold 0.3% to 0.4%. With 4 bases clipped from V and 8 bases from J, the junction kept 4 bases outside the gene matches. CDR1 GTSNPN and CDR2 SVGIG come from the germline V gene (reference sequence). The CDR3 sequence is 13 residues long. The sequencing sample was made of T cells isolated from PBMCs. The source is a human donor in good health. The chain links TRBV30 to TRBJ1-4, with 10 bases aligning to TRBD1. The CDR3 reads CAWKGQGREKLFF. CDR3 coding DNA: TGTGCCTGGAAGGGACAGGGGAGAGAAAAACTGTTTTTT.